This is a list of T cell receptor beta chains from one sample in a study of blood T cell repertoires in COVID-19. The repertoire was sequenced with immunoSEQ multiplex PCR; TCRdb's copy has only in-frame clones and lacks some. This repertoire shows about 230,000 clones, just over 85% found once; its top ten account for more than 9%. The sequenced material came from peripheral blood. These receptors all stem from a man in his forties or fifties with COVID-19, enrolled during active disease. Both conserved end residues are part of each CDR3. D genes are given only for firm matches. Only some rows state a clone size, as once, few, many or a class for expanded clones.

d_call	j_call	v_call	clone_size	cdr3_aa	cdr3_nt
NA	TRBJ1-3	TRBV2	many	CASSRGSGNTIYF	TGTGCCAGCAGTAGGGGGAGCGGAAACACCATATATTTT
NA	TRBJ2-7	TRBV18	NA	CASSPGGLPYEQYF	TGTGCCAGCTCGCCGGGGGGCTTGCCCTACGAGCAGTACTTC
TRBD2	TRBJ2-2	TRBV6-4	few	CASSELAGGPNTGELFF	TGTGCCAGCAGTGAACTAGCGGGGGGCCCGAACACCGGGGAGCTGTTTTTT
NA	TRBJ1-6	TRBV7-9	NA	CASSLVDAGSPLHF	TGTGCCAGCAGCTTAGTTGACGCCGGGTCACCCCTCCACTTT
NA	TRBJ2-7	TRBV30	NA	CAWSTGIYEQYF	TGTGCCTGGAGTACAGGGATCTACGAGCAGTACTTC
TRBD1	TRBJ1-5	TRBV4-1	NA	CASSHRDRVRNQPQHF	TGCGCCAGCAGCCATCGTGACAGGGTAAGGAATCAGCCCCAGCATTTT
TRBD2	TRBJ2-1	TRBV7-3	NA	CASSNQGAGVLYNEQFF	TGTGCCAGCAGCAATCAGGGCGCGGGAGTACTCTACAATGAGCAGTTCTTC
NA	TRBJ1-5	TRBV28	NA	CASSLGPYQPQHF	TGTGCCAGCAGTTTGGGGCCCTATCAGCCCCAGCATTTT
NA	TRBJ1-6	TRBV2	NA	CASNSDNSPLHF	TGTGCCAGCAACAGTGATAATTCACCCCTCCACTTT
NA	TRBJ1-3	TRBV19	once	CASSMGVSGNTIYF	TGTGCCAGTAGTATGGGAGTATCTGGAAACACCATATATTTT
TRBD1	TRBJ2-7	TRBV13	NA	CASSLGQPAPYEQYF	TGTGCCAGCAGCTTGGGACAGCCCGCCCCCTACGAGCAGTACTTC
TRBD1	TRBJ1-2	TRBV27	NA	CASSQGQGLYGYTF	TGTGCCAGCAGTCAAGGACAGGGTCTATATGGCTACACCTTC
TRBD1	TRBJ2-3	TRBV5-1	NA	CASSSRTGSTDTQYF	TGCGCCAGCAGCTCCAGGACAGGGAGCACAGATACGCAGTATTTT
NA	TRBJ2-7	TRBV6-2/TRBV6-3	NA	CASSRRVKPGEQYF	TGTGCCAGCAGTCGCAGGGTAAAACCGGGCGAGCAGTACTTC
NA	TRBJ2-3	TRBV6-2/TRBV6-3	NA	CASSHPVGGVRTDTQYF	TGTGCCAGCAGCCACCCCGTAGGGGGGGTTAGGACAGATACGCAGTATTTT
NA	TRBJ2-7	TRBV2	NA	CASSEARRDGYEQYF	TGTGCCAGCAGTGAAGCAAGACGGGATGGTTACGAGCAGTACTTC
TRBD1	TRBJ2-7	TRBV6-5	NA	CASSDRGLGYEQYF	TGTGCCAGTTCGGACAGGGGGCTGGGGTACGAGCAGTACTTC
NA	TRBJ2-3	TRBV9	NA	CASSVGQHTDTQYF	TGTGCCAGCAGCGTCGGACAGCACACAGATACGCAGTATTTT
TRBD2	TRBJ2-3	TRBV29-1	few	CSVDRAGVGTDTQYF	TGCAGCGTTGATAGGGCGGGGGTAGGCACAGATACGCAGTATTTT
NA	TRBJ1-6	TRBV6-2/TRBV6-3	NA	CASRSSSYNSPLHF	TGTGCCAGCCGTTCGAGCTCCTATAATTCACCCCTCCACTTT
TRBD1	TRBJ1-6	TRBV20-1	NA	CSASRGQDSSPLHF	TGCAGTGCTAGTCGAGGACAGGATTCTTCACCCCTCCACTTT
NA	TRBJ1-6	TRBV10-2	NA	CASRKSLGATYNSPLHF	TGCGCCAGTCGGAAGTCTCTTGGGGCGACCTATAATTCACCCCTCCACTTT
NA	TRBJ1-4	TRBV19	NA	CASSLDSGGLFF	TGTGCCAGTAGTCTCGACTCCGGGGGGCTGTTTTTT
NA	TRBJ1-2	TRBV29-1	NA	CSGGGTTNYGYTF	TGCAGCGGGGGAGGGACAACCAACTATGGCTACACCTTC
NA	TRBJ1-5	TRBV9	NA	CASSATGDNQPQHF	TGTGCCAGCAGCGCGACAGGAGACAATCAGCCCCAGCATTTT
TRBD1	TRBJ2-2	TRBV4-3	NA	CASSQDLGTGGELFF	TGCGCCAGCAGCCAAGATCTTGGGACAGGCGGGGAGCTGTTTTTT
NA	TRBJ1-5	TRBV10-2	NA	CASSEGGWGDNQPQHF	TGCGCCAGCAGTGAAGGAGGGTGGGGCGACAATCAGCCCCAGCATTTT
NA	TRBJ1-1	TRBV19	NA	CASSTILNTEAFF	TGTGCCAGTAGCACAATTTTAAACACTGAAGCTTTCTTT
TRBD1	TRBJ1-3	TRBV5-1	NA	CASSLRLTGSGNTIYF	TGCGCCAGCAGCTTGCGATTGACAGGGAGTGGAAACACCATATATTTT
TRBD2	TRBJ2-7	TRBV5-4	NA	CASSRGGDSYEQYF	TGTGCCAGCAGCCGTGGGGGGGACTCCTACGAGCAGTACTTC
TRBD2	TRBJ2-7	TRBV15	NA	CATSRDQASGAYEQYF	TGTGCCACCAGCAGAGATCAGGCTAGCGGGGCCTACGAGCAGTACTTC
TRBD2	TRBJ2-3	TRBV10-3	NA	CAISERLAGGPSTDTQYF	TGTGCCATCAGCGAAAGACTAGCGGGGGGACCTAGCACAGATACGCAGTATTTT
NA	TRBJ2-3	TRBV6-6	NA	CASSAKRPLLGQYF	TGTGCCAGCAGTGCCAAGAGGCCCCTCTTGGGGCAGTATTTT
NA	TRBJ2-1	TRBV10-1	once	CASSETRGAYNEQFF	TGCGCCAGCAGTGAGACCCGAGGAGCCTACAATGAGCAGTTCTTC
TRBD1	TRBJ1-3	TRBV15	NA	CATSSRGRQGGNTIYF	TGTGCCACCAGCAGTAGAGGGAGACAGGGCGGGAACACCATATATTTT
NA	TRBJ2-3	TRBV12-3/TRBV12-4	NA	CASSPKLRDTQYF	TGTGCCAGCAGTCCCAAACTCCGGGATACGCAGTATTTT
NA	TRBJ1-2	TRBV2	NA	CASSKIRGGGYTF	TGTGCCAGCAGTAAGATCAGGGGCGGTGGCTACACCTTC
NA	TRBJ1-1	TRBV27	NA	CASIKGWGLYTEAFF	TGTGCCAGCATTAAAGGGTGGGGGCTGTACACTGAAGCTTTCTTT
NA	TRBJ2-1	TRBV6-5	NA	CATRIGANEQFF	TGTGCCACCAGAATTGGGGCCAATGAGCAGTTCTTC
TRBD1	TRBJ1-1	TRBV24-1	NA	CATSDSGTGDTEAFF	TGTGCCACCAGTGACTCCGGGACAGGGGACACTGAAGCTTTCTTT
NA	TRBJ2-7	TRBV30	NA	CAWSVQRATRQYF	TGTGCCTGGAGTGTACAGAGGGCCACTCGGCAGTACTTC
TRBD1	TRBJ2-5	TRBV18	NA	CASSPRTGGQETQYF	TGTGCCAGCTCACCAAGGACAGGGGGCCAAGAGACCCAGTACTTC
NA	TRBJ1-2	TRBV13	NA	CASSSTALGAEHYGYTF	TGTGCCAGCAGCTCCACCGCATTGGGGGCCGAACACTATGGCTACACCTTC
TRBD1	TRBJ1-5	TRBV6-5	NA	CASRRTGEGQPQHF	TGTGCCAGCCGCCGGACAGGGGAGGGTCAGCCCCAGCATTTT
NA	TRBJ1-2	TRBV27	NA	CASSPQGISRNYGYTF	TGTGCCAGCAGTCCCCAGGGAATTAGTAGAAACTATGGCTACACCTTC
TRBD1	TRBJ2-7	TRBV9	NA	CASSAGTGRTYEQYF	TGTGCCAGCAGCGCCGGGACAGGAAGAACCTACGAGCAGTACTTC
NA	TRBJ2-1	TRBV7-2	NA	CASSLAMSAVDEQFF	TGTGCCAGCAGCTTAGCGATGTCAGCGGTCGATGAGCAGTTCTTC
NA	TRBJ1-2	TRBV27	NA	CASSLNRNYGYTF	TGTGCCAGCAGTTTGAACAGGAACTATGGCTACACCTTC
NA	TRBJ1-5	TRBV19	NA	CASKHQGRDDQPQHF	TGTGCCAGTAAACACCAGGGCAGGGATGATCAGCCCCAGCATTTT
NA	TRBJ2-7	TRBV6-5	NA	CASRPGRTYEQYF	TGTGCCAGCAGGCCAGGCCGTACCTACGAGCAGTACTTC
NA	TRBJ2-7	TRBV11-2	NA	CASSLDGGWASYEQYF	TGTGCCAGCAGCTTAGATGGGGGGTGGGCATCCTACGAGCAGTACTTC
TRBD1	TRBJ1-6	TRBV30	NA	CAWSQGASPLHF	TGTGCCTGGAGCCAGGGGGCTTCACCCCTCCACTTT